The 27 T cell receptor beta chains below come from one sample, sequenced in a study of control samples from healthy donors and cancer patients. The protocol was immunoSEQ multiplex PCR, while the TCRdb copy is restricted to in-frame clones and leaves out a portion. This table has about 39,000 clones, approximately 87% appearing once. The sample consisted of blood. These receptors came from a man in his sixties in good health.

The rearrangement links TRBV10-2 to TRBJ2-7; TRBD1 matches 9 bases. The J segment lost 5 bases and the V segment lost 6 bases, leaving 8 bases of the junction unmatched. Germline assignment: CDR1 WSHSY and CDR2 SAAADI. The CDR3 totals 14 residues. The CDR3 DNA reads as TGCGCCAGCAGAACCGGGACAGGGTCCAACGAGCAGTACTTC. Protein product: CASRTGTGSNEQYF.

This clone showed up just once. The genes are TRBV3-1 (or the pseudogene TRBV3-2) and TRBJ1-1; D unresolved. The germline V and J ends were trimmed by 4 bases and 2 bases, with 5 bases remaining between them. The germline gives CDR1 LGHDT, CDR2 YNNKEL (reference sequence). The CDR3 is 12 amino acids. The CDR3 sequence is CASSRLNTEAFF. The CDR3 DNA reads TGTGCCAGCAGCCGTCTTAACACTGAAGCTTTCTTT.

Notes on this clone: This CDR3 is also generated by other DNA sequences in the sample. The J gene is TRBJ2-1, the V gene TRBV24-1, with D uncertain. CDR1 and CDR2 from the germline V gene are KGHDR and SFDVKD. Between the trimmed V and J ends, which lost 9 bases and 3 bases, there was a span of 5 bases. The length of the CDR3 is 11 residues. CDR3 in amino acids: CATGDYNEQFF. The CDR3 DNA sequence: TGTGCCACCGGGGACTACAATGAGCAGTTCTTC.

The gene calls are TRBV5-1 and TRBJ2-7; 13 positions agree with TRBD2. V trimming: 3 bases; J trimming: 3 bases; junction bases outside the gene matches: 0. The CDR3 runs to 14 residues. The germline gives CDR1 SGHRS, CDR2 YFSETQ. CDR3 DNA sequence: TGCGCCAGCAGCTGGACTAGCGGGAGCTACGAGCAGTACTTC. Translated, it gives CASSWTSGSYEQYF.

The rearrangement uses TRBV6-1 and TRBJ2-3; a weak D match, TRBD1 (6 bases). This CDR3 spans 15 amino acids. Germline V lookup: CDR1 MNHNS, CDR2 SASEGT. V lost 1 base and J lost 1, with 9 bases in between. The CDR3 sequence is CASSEVGARTDTQYF. As DNA, the CDR3 is TGTGCCAGCAGTGAAGTGGGGGCCCGCACAGATACGCAGTATTTT.

The chain uses TRBV28 and TRBJ1-2; 12 bases are shared with TRBD1. This CDR3 spans 14 amino acids. Germline CDR1 MDHEN, CDR2 SYDVKM. V gave up 6 bases and J gave up 8 bases; unmatched junction bases: 7. Written as DNA, the CDR3 is TGTGCCAGCAGAGAGGGACAGGGGGCGAAGGGCTACACCTTC. Translated: CASREGQGAKGYTF.

This clone came up a few times. DNA for the CDR3: TGTGCCAGCAGCTCCGGACTAGCGGGAGGAAGTGCCACCGGGGAGCTGTTTTTT. This encodes CASSSGLAGGSATGELFF. This sequence joins TRBV9 and TRBJ2-2; TRBD2 aligns across 14 bases. Unmatched junction bases numbered 9, after V lost 4 bases and J lost 4 bases. This CDR3 has 18 residues. Germline-derived CDR1 and CDR2 are SGDLS and YYNGEE.

V is TRBV5-4 and J is TRBJ2-7, with D perhaps matching TRBD1 (5 bases). This CDR3 region has 13 residues. V was trimmed by 2 bases and J by 7 bases, leaving 13 bases between them. Germline lookup yields CDR1 SGHNT and CDR2 YYREEE (reference sequence). CDR3 nucleotides: TGTGCCAGCAGCTTTGCTGGGGCTTATGAGCAGTACTTC. Protein sequence: CASSFAGAYEQYF.

This clone was counted between two and nine times. The same CDR3 is also encoded by other DNA sequences in this sample. The V and J genes are TRBV19 and TRBJ2-6; D gene uncertain. CDR3 length equals 14 residues. Per the germline V gene, CDR1 is LNHDA and CDR2 is SQIVND (reference sequence). V was shortened by 9 bases and J by 0 bases, with 9 bases between the two germline ends. The CDR3 spells CASRDPSGANVLTF. The CDR3 DNA follows: TGTGCCAGCCGTGACCCCTCTGGGGCCAACGTCCTGACTTTC.

The chain carries TRBV5-5 and TRBJ1-2; the D gene is possibly TRBD1 (6 bases). Looked up from germline, CDR1 is SGHKS and CDR2 is YYEKEE (reference sequence). The CDR3 consists of 18 residues. The germline V and J ends were trimmed by 2 bases and 4 bases, with 24 bases remaining between them. The CDR3 region has the DNA TGTGCCAGCAGCTTCGACAGGCGTACCGAGCCGGGCGTCTATGGCTACACCTTC. It is translated as CASSFDRRTEPGVYGYTF. Full variable domain (missing parts from reference TRBV5-5 and TRBJ1-2): DAGVTQSPTHLIKTRGQQVTLRCSPISGHKSVSWYQQVLGQGPQFIFQYYEKEERGRGNFPDRFSARQFPNYSSELNVNALLLGDSALYLCASSFDRRTEPGVYGYTFGSGTRLTVV.

A few counts support this clone. The chain links TRBV30 to TRBJ2-7, with D perhaps TRBD2 (7 bases). The CDR3 is 14 residues long. Germline V gene lookup returns CDR1 GTSNPN and CDR2 SVGIG (reference sequence). V was pared by 2 bases and J by 2 bases, with 13 bases between. Written as DNA, the CDR3 is TGTGCCTGGAGTAAGGGGGGGGGTACCTACGAGCAGTACTTC. The encoded protein is CAWSKGGGTYEQYF.

This chain uses TRBV2 with TRBJ2-7, with 8 nucleotides matching TRBD2. Germline CDR1 and CDR2: SNHLY and FYNNEI. J was trimmed by 5 bases and V by 4 bases; bases with no gene match: 13. The CDR3 contains 16 residues. The CDR3 nucleotides are TGTGCCAGCAGTGCGGGGGGGATGGTTATCCGGCACGAGCAGTACTTC. Residues: CASSAGGMVIRHEQYF.

The rearrangement uses TRBV30 and TRBJ1-2; D perhaps matches TRBD1 (6 bases). V shed 2 bases and J shed 8 bases, with 15 bases lying between them. The CDR3 runs to 13 residues. In germline, CDR1 is GTSNPN, CDR2 SVGIG (reference sequence). CDR3 residues: CAWSQGGRGGYTF. The DNA for the CDR3 is TGTGCCTGGAGTCAAGGGGGTAGAGGGGGCTACACCTTC.

The chain links TRBV2 to TRBJ1-5; D is uncertain. V was clipped by 7 bases and J by 0 bases, with 10 bases between them. Germline CDR1 is SNHLY and CDR2 is FYNNEI. The length of the CDR3 is 14 residues. The CDR3 region has the DNA TGTGCCAGCACCGAAAGGGATAGCAATCAGCCCCAGCATTTT. Amino acid sequence: CASTERDSNQPQHF.

This chain connects TRBV29-1 to TRBJ1-2; TRBD1 matches at 7 bases. The trim removed 6 bases at V and 8 bases at J, leaving 15 bases unmatched. The CDR3 spans 14 residues. Germline V gene data show CDR1 as SQVTM and CDR2 as ANQGSEA. The CDR3 DNA reads TGCAGCGTCCAAGACAGGGAATTCTACCGAGGCTACACCTTC. Protein: CSVQDREFYRGYTF. Variable domain in full (rest from reference TRBV29-1 and TRBJ1-2): SAVISQKPSRDICQRGTSLTIQCQVDSQVTMMFWYRQQPGQSLTLIATANQGSEATYESGFVIDKFPISRPNLTFSTLTVSNMSPEDSSIYLCSVQDREFYRGYTFGSGTRLTVV.

J is TRBJ2-2 and V is TRBV11-3; the match to TRBD1 covers 9 bases. The germline V gene encodes CDR1 SGHNT and CDR2 YENEEA. V shed 4 bases and J 3 bases; nucleotides not matched to a gene: 6. The CDR3 runs 16 residues. The CDR3 spells CASSSNRGLYTGELFF. The CDR3 bases are TGTGCCAGCAGCTCCAACAGGGGGCTTTACACCGGGGAGCTGTTTTTT.

This clone showed up just once. CDR3: CASNSDGNYGYTF. CDR3 in DNA: TGTGCCAGCAACTCGGACGGAAACTATGGCTACACCTTC. The rearrangement uses TRBV2 and TRBJ1-2; D unresolved. Trimming removed 7 bases at V and 2 bases at J, with 11 bases between. CDR1 and CDR2 from the germline V gene are SNHLY and FYNNEI. The length of the CDR3 is 13 residues.

The V and J genes are TRBV10-3 and TRBJ1-2; no clear D gene. V gave up 2 bases and J gave up 8 bases, with 9 bases separating them. CDR1 is ENHRY and CDR2 is SYGVKD in the germline V gene. The CDR3 covers 12 residues. The CDR3 region is CAISEAGRGYTF. The CDR3 DNA reads TGTGCCATCAGTGAGGCCGGGAGAGGCTACACCTTC.

The V call is TRBV5-1, the J call TRBJ1-5, with unresolved D. CDR3 length: 14 amino acids. V shed 0 bases and J shed 4 bases, with 8 bases lying between them. CDR1 is SGHRS and CDR2 is YFSETQ in the germline V gene. CDR3 protein: CASSLGSSNQPQHF. For the CDR3, the DNA is TGCGCCAGCAGCTTGGGGTCATCTAATCAGCCCCAGCATTTT.

The gene calls are TRBV2 and TRBJ1-4, with D maybe TRBD1 (5 bases). The germline CDR1 and CDR2 sequences are SNHLY and FYNNEI. The CDR3 is 15 amino acids. V was pared by 0 bases and J by 3 bases, with 8 bases between. The CDR3, as DNA: TGTGCCAGCAGTGAAGCAGGGGTCGCTAATGAAAAACTGTTTTTT. Amino acids: CASSEAGVANEKLFF.

The chain links TRBV18 to TRBJ1-1; 11 bases align to TRBD1. The length of the CDR3 is 14 residues. Germline-derived CDR1 and CDR2 are KGHSH and LQKENI. V lost 2 bases to trimming and J lost 4 bases; unmatched junction nucleotides: 0. Here the CDR3 DNA reads TGTGCCAGCTCACCAGGGACAGGGGGCACTGAAGCTTTCTTT. Translation gives CASSPGTGGTEAFF.

The chain carries TRBV7-8 and TRBJ1-2, with D perhaps TRBD1 (5 bases). The CDR3 is made up of 15 amino acids. V was trimmed by 0 bases and J by 8 bases, leaving 16 bases between them. Germline-derived CDR1 and CDR2 are SGHVS and FQNEAQ. The CDR3 DNA sequence: TGTGCCAGCAGCTTAGCGCTGGCAGGGTATGGGGGCTACACCTTC. It encodes CASSLALAGYGGYTF.

The V gene is TRBV10-3, the J gene TRBJ2-3, with 8 bases identical to TRBD1. The V segment lost 5 bases and the J segment 0 bases; nucleotides outside the gene matches: 1. CDR1 and CDR2 from the germline V gene are ENHRY and SYGVKD. The CDR3 has 14 residues. CDR3 nucleotides: TGTGCCATCAGTAGGACAGGGAGCACAGATACGCAGTATTTT. Protein: CAISRTGSTDTQYF.

A few counts support this clone. The chain recombines TRBV4-1 with TRBJ1-6; D unclear. This CDR3 is 15 amino acids long. Deletions cut 0 bases from V and 8 bases from J, with 11 bases between. Germline loops: CDR1 MGHRA, CDR2 YSYEKL. CDR3 residues: CASSQDPLQYSPLHF. DNA for the CDR3: TGCGCCAGCAGCCAAGATCCCCTACAGTATTCACCCCTCCACTTT.

V gene TRBV27 combines with J gene TRBJ2-2; TRBD1 matches 7 bases. Germline lookup yields CDR1 MNHEY and CDR2 SMNVEV (reference sequence). CDR3 length: 15 amino acids. Trimming at V came to 5 bases and at J to 2 bases, leaving 5 bases not matched to a gene. CDR3 loop: CASSPGTVNTGELFF. The CDR3 region has the DNA TGTGCCAGCAGTCCTGGGACAGTAAACACCGGGGAGCTGTTTTTT.

This clone appeared once. One junction end disagrees with the germline gene, perhaps due to a read error. DNA for the CDR3: TGTGCCAGCTCTAGGTGGGGACAGTCATTGCAGTTT. Protein product: CASSRWGQSLQF. The J gene is TRBJ1-1, the V gene TRBV27; TRBD1 agrees at 7 bases. Germline CDR1 is MNHEY and CDR2 is SMNVEV (reference sequence). The CDR3 has 12 amino acids.

The chain has TRBV6-2 or TRBV6-3 and TRBJ1-4; 8 nucleotides align to TRBD1. The CDR3 spans 17 residues. Trimming at V came to 6 bases and at J to 8 bases, leaving 17 bases not matched to a gene. The germline CDR1 and CDR2 sequences are MNHEY and SVGEGT. As DNA, the CDR3 is TGTGCCAGCAGCCCCTTAAAGTCCCGGACAGGGCAGGAAAAACTGTTTTTT. It codes for CASSPLKSRTGQEKLFF.